This T cell receptor beta chain was identified during a study of T cells in Graves' hyperthyroidism and ophthalmopathy. The CDR3 regions of TCR beta were amplified from RNA transcripts. The TCR CDR3 first-round RT-PCR relied on the HTBI primer set. From the multiplex PCR reads, TCRdb called clonotypes with MiXCR, one entry per CDR3 protein. Among more than 350,000 distinct CDR3 sequences listed, about 14% were seen once. This clonotype was found many times. Sequencing was carried out using blood. This sequence originates from a woman in her twenties or thirties with Graves' ophthalmopathy.

CDR3 loop: CASSQGSSGGTEQFF. As DNA, the CDR3 is TGTGCCAGTAGTCAGGGGTCTAGCGGGGGGACTGAGCAGTTCTTC. The chain combines TRBV19 with TRBJ2-1, with 11 positions matching TRBD2. This CDR3 has 15 residues. Trimming took 5 bases from V and 9 from J; bases not matched to a gene: 9. CDR1 and CDR2 from the germline V gene are LNHDA and SQIVND (reference sequence).